One T cell receptor beta chain is described in this entry. Antigen specificity is unknown. The sample comes from a study of Ad26.COV2.S vaccination and SARS-CoV-2 variants. Across the whole study: Enrollment placed the donor in the COV1001 Ad26.COV2.S trial arm. Study results and limitations: Substantial breadth was reportedly displayed by spike-specific CD8+ and CD4+ T cell responses after vaccination.

Sequencing was performed with immunoSEQ multiplex PCR; in TCRdb, only in-frame clones are kept and a portion is missing. Of roughly 450,000 clones detected, 75% to 95% appear once; the ten largest clones hold 12%. The treatment here: 15 to 20 received Ad26.COV2.S at low or high dose, single or two shots; 5 received placebo; per-sample allocation not given. All samples were drawn on day 63, counting from the first vaccine or placebo injection. In Boston, the donor was an adult between 18-55 years of age. This CDR3 is 15 amino acids long. Germline CDR1 SGHTS, CDR2 YDEGEE. Trimming took 3 bases from V and 6 from J, leaving 15 bases between them.

The material sequenced was peripheral blood, taken in a trial of Ad26.COV2.S vaccine versus placebo. The sequence came from a person aged 18-60 years who received the Ad26.COV2.S COVID-19 vaccine or a placebo. The chain recombines TRBV5-8 with TRBJ1-4; tentatively, D is TRBD1 (5 bases). CDR3 protein: CASSYVPGRHEKLFF. CDR3 nucleotides: TGTGCCAGCAGCTATGTTCCGGGGCGTCATGAAAAACTGTTTTTT.